This T cell receptor (beta chain) derives from a study of CD8 T cells in ankylosing spondylitis. This clonotype was picked up many times. The antigen remains unidentified. Quantitative 5'-RACE was performed with molecular barcodes, and it yielded the TCR beta libraries. TCRdb used MiXCR to reprocess the 5' RACE reads, holding one entry per CDR3 protein. The sample yields around 390,000 distinct CDR3 sequences, more than 20% seen once. The CDR3 extends over 12 amino acids. From germline, CDR1 is SEHNR and CDR2 FQNEAQ (reference sequence). With 6 bases removed from V and 5 bases from J, the gap between germline ends came to 10 bases. Regarding the study as a whole: Clones linked to disease were reported to show significant enrichment in matched ankylosing spondylitis synovial fluid. One TCR beta motif, made up of fewer than 10 highly homologous variants, appeared characteristic of ankylosing spondylitis blood.

Source material: blood, either unsorted or a sorted T cell fraction (not recorded which). This chain uses TRBV7-9 with TRBJ1-1, with a possible D match to TRBD1 (5 bases). The source is a male donor with ankylosing spondylitis. Here the CDR3 reads CASSLRGTEAFF. The CDR3 nucleotides are TGTGCCAGCAGTTTAAGGGGAACTGAAGCTTTCTTT.